The 2 T cell receptor beta chains in this list originate from one sample, sequenced in a study of OX40 agonist ivuxolimab in advanced cancers. Data came from immunoSEQ multiplex PCR; TCRdb stores just in-frame clones and leaves some out. The sample includes 100,000 or so clones, around 91% of them seen just once. The input for sequencing was CD4+ or CD8+ T cells sorted from blood, taken in a trial of the OX40 agonist ivuxolimab. The source is an adult with an advanced solid tumor such as melanoma, head and neck, liver or kidney cancer.

The chain combines TRBV10-3 with TRBJ2-5, with 7 bases identical to TRBD2. The V segment lost 7 bases and the J segment 2 bases; nucleotides outside the gene matches: 13. This CDR3 region has 16 residues. In germline, CDR1 is ENHRY, CDR2 SYGVKD. CDR3 residues: CAITSAPPSGQETQYF. The CDR3 DNA reads as TGTGCCATCACTTCGGCCCCGCCTAGCGGACAAGAGACCCAGTACTTC.

The gene calls are TRBV7-2 and TRBJ2-7; D unresolved. V was clipped by 2 bases and J by 0 bases, with 8 bases between them. The CDR3 has 14 residues. Per the germline V gene, CDR1 is SGHTA and CDR2 is FQGNSA. CDR3 amino acids: CASSLWLSSYEQYF. The CDR3 bases are TGTGCCAGCAGCTTATGGCTGAGCTCCTACGAGCAGTACTTC.